This TCR beta chain comes out of a study of blood T cells in healthy people across ages. The germline gives CDR1 LGHDT, CDR2 YNNKEL (reference sequence). The V gene lost 1 base and the J gene lost 9 bases, with 9 bases spanning the gap. CDR3 length: 12 residues. The second PCR ran about 6 to 12 cycles with a sample-barcoded 5' primer and J-beta primers. TCRdb re-derived calls from the 5' RACE reads in MiXCR, one entry per CDR3 protein. The repertoire holds about 560,000 distinct CDR3 sequences, with about 29% as singletons. These sequences were also reported in another study, on T cells of mothers and their children.

This clonotype was sampled from a boy between 2 and 15 years old in good health. Source material: blood. V and J are TRBV3-1 and TRBJ2-5; D gene uncertain. The CDR3 protein is CASSQVDEAQYF. CDR3 sequence (DNA): TGTGCCAGCAGCCAAGTTGATGAGGCCCAGTACTTC.